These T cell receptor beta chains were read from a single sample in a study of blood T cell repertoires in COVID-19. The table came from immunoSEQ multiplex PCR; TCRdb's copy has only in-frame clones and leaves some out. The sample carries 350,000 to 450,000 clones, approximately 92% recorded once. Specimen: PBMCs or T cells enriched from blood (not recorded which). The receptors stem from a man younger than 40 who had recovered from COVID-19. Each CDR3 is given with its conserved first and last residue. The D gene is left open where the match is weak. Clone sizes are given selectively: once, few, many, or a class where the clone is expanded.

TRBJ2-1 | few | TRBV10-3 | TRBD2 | TGTGCCACCGGGACTAGCGGAGAACCTCAGGGCAATGAGCAGTTCTTC | CATGTSGEPQGNEQFF
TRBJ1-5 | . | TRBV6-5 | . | TGTGCCAGCAGCTTCGTGTTCTCCTTCGATCAGCCCCAGCATTTT | CASSFVFSFDQPQHF
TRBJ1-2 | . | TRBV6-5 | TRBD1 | TGTGCCAGCAGCCGAACAGGGGATACTAACTATGGCTACACCTTC | CASSRTGDTNYGYTF
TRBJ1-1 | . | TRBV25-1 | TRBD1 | TGTGCCAGCAGTAAGGGGGGGACAGGGGAACCTGAAGCTTTCTTT | CASSKGGTGEPEAFF
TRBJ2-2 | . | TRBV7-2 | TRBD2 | TGTGCCAGCAGCTCGGGACTAGCGGTTTCCGGGGAGCTGTTTTTT | CASSSGLAVSGELFF
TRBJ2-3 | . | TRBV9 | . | TGTGCCAGCAGCGTATCGTCGGGCACAGATACGCAGTATTTT | CASSVSSGTDTQYF
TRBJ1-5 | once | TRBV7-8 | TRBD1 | TGTGCCAGCAGCTTAGGCCCTGACAGGGGGCAACAGCCCCAGCATTTT | CASSLGPDRGQQPQHF
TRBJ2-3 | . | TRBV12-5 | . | TGTGCTAGTGGTTTGGTTCTTAGGGGAGAGGGGGCAGATACGCAGTATTTT | CASGLVLRGEGADTQYF
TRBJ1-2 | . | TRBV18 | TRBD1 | TGTGCCAGCTCACCCCAGGACAGGGGGCTAGTTGGCTACACCTTC | CASSPQDRGLVGYTF
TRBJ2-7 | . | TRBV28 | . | TGTGCCAGCAGGGGCCGAAGACAGGCCTCCCACGAGCAGTACTTC | CASRGRRQASHEQYF
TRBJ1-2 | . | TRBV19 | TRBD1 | TGTGCCAGTAAGCCGGGACAGGGGGGCTATGGCTACACCTTC | CASKPGQGGYGYTF
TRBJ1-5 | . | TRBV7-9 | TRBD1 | TGTGCCAGCAGCTCAGGGACAGGGACTTGGGGCAATCAGCCCCAGCATTTT | CASSSGTGTWGNQPQHF
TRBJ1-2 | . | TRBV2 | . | TGTGCCAGCAGTGAATGGGACACAAGTGGCTACACCTTC | CASSEWDTSGYTF
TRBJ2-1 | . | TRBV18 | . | TGTGCCAGCTCACCAACTTCCAAGCGGACGAAGAATGAGCAGTTCTTC | CASSPTSKRTKNEQFF
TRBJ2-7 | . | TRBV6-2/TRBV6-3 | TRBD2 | TGTGCCAGCAGTCGGCGGGAGATCGACGAGCAGTACTTC | CASSRREIDEQYF
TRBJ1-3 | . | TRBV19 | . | TGTGCCAGTACGAGGATAGGCTCTGGAAACACCATATATTTT | CASTRIGSGNTIYF
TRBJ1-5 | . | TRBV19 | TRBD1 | TGTGCCAGTAGTATGGGACAGGGGGCGGGTCAGCCCCAGCATTTT | CASSMGQGAGQPQHF
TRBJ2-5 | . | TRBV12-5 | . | TGTGCTAGTGGTTTAGGCAGGGTGTGGATCAAGAGGACCCAGTACTTC | CASGLGRVWIKRTQYF
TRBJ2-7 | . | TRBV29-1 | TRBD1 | TGCAGCGTAGGGACAGGGGCCCTTTCTAGCGAGCAGTACTTC | CSVGTGALSSEQYF
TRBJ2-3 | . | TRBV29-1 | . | TGCAGCTCCCGGTCCTCTAGCACAGATACGCAGTATTTT | CSSRSSSTDTQYF
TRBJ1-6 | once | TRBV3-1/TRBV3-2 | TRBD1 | TGTGCCAGCAGCCAGACAGGGGTTGGTGATTCACCCCTCCACTTT | CASSQTGVGDSPLHF
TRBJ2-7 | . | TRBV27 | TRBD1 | TGTGCCAGCAGTTCGGGACAGCTCTACGAGCAGTACTTC | CASSSGQLYEQYF
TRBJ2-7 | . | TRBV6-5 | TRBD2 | TGTGCCAGCAGTTGGACTAGCGGGACATACGAGCAGTACTTC | CASSWTSGTYEQYF
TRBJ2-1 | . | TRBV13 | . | TGTGCCAGCAGCTTAGCATTTGCTAGCTTGAATGAGCAGTTCTTC | CASSLAFASLNEQFF
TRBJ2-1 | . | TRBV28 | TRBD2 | TGTGCCAGCAGTCCCTGGACTAGCGGGAGCTCCTACAATGAGCAGTTCTTC | CASSPWTSGSSYNEQFF
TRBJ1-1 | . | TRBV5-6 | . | TGTGCCAGCAGCTGGATGTCAGGGCACCTGAACACTGAAGCTTTCTTT | CASSWMSGHLNTEAFF
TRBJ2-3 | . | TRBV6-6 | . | TGTGCCAGCAGTCGATTCCCCCGGGTTTCTAGCACAGATACGCAGTATTTT | CASSRFPRVSSTDTQYF
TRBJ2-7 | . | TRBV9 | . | TGTGCCAGCAGCGTAGGGGGACTTGACCTCTACGAGCAGTACTTC | CASSVGGLDLYEQYF
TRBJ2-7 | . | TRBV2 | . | TGTGCCAGCAGTGAACCTCCTAGCCCCTACGAGCAGTACTTC | CASSEPPSPYEQYF
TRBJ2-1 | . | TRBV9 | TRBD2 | TGTGCCAGCAGCGGAACTAGCGGGGCATACAATGAGCAGTTCTTC | CASSGTSGAYNEQFF
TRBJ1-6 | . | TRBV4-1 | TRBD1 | TGCGCCAGCAGCCAAGAGACAGGGGGCAATTCACCCCTCCACTTT | CASSQETGGNSPLHF
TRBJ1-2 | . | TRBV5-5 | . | TGTGCCAGCAGCTTGTGGGAGGACTATGGCTACACCTTC | CASSLWEDYGYTF
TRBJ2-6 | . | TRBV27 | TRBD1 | TGTGCCAGCAAGTCGTGGACAGGGGATCTTGGGGCCAACGTCCTGACTTTC | CASKSWTGDLGANVLTF
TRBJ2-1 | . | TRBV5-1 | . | TGCGCCAGCAGCTTAATAGCGGCTAACAATGAGCAGTTCTTC | CASSLIAANNEQFF
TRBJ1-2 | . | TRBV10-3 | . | TGTGCCATCAAAGGTCTGGATGACTTTGGCTACACCTTC | CAIKGLDDFGYTF
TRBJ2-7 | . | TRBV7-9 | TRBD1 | TGTGCCAGCAGCAAGGACAGGAACTACGGGCAGTACTTC | CASSKDRNYGQYF
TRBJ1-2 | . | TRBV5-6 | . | TGTGCCAGCAGCTTGGGACCATCCGGGGGAGGGGACGGCTACACCTTC | CASSLGPSGGGDGYTF
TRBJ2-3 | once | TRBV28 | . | TGTGCCAGCAAAACGACAAGCGGGAGCACAGATACGCAGTATTTT | CASKTTSGSTDTQYF
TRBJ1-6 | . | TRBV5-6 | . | TGTGCCAGCACCTACCGGAGCTCCTATAATTCACCCCTCCACTTT | CASTYRSSYNSPLHF
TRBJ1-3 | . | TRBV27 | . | TGTGCCAGCAGTTTAACAGGGTCTGGAAACACCATATATTTT | CASSLTGSGNTIYF
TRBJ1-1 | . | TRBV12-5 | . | TGTGCTAGCAGGGACTCCTGGGGGGGTGAAGCTTTCTTT | CASRDSWGGEAFF
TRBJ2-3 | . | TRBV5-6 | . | TGTGCCAGCAGCTTGGCCCAGGGGTCAGATACGCAGTATTTT | CASSLAQGSDTQYF
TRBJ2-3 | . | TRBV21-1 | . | TGTGCCAGCAGGTCTGGGGAGAATCGGGCAGATACGCAGTATTTT | CASRSGENRADTQYF
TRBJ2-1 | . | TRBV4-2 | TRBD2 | TGTGCCAGCAGCCCCAATCCGGGAGGGCCCTACAATGAGCAGTTCTTC | CASSPNPGGPYNEQFF
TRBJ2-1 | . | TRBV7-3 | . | TGTGCCAGCAAGTCGGGTTTAACGGGGGAGCAGTTCTTC | CASKSGLTGEQFF